A selection of T cell receptor beta chains follows, all from one sample in a study of cytomegalovirus exposure and HLA in healthy donors. Profiling relied on immunoSEQ multiplex PCR, and the TCRdb table lists in-frame clones only, not all of them. In the table there are about 170,000 clones, roughly 79% of which are singletons. Material: PBMCs. These receptors were obtained from a man aged 35 to 55 in good health and CMV-seropositive. Both conserved end residues are part of each CDR3. The D gene is left open where the match is weak. Some rows mark clone size as missing; the rest say once, few, many or name a class of expanded clone.

clone size	V gene	D gene	J gene	CDR3 protein	CDR3 DNA
.	TRBV11-2	.	TRBJ1-3	CASSPRRGPGNTIYF	TGTGCCAGCAGCCCGAGGAGGGGACCTGGAAACACCATATATTTT
.	TRBV2	.	TRBJ2-2	CASSWVSEATAGELFF	TGTGCCAGCAGTTGGGTTAGTGAGGCCACGGCCGGGGAGCTGTTTTTT
.	TRBV5-1	TRBD1	TRBJ2-3	CASNEQGAGDTQYF	TGCGCCAGCAACGAACAGGGGGCCGGGGATACGCAGTATTTT
.	TRBV7-9	.	TRBJ1-1	CASSLGGEDTEAFF	TGTGCCAGCAGCTTGGGGGGGGAGGACACTGAAGCTTTCTTT
.	TRBV9	TRBD2	TRBJ2-1	CASSVGGRGRNNEQFF	TGTGCCAGCAGCGTAGGGGGTCGCGGGAGGAACAATGAGCAGTTCTTC
.	TRBV5-1	TRBD2	TRBJ2-1	CASSLAGTGEGEQFF	TGCGCCAGCAGCTTGGCCGGGACGGGGGAGGGTGAGCAGTTCTTC
.	TRBV6-1	TRBD1	TRBJ1-2	CASSEAYARTGGYTF	TGTGCCAGCAGTGAAGCCTATGCCCGGACAGGTGGCTACACCTTC
once	TRBV6-5	.	TRBJ2-1	CASRTGLFNEQFF	TGTGCCAGCAGAACCGGACTTTTTAATGAGCAGTTCTTC
.	TRBV19	.	TRBJ1-5	CASSIGRPFSNQPQHF	TGTGCCAGTAGTATCGGGAGGCCGTTTAGCAATCAGCCCCAGCATTTT
few	TRBV21-1	.	TRBJ1-1	CASSLRLLRQMDTEAFF	TGTGCCAGCAGCCTACGATTATTGAGGCAGATGGACACTGAAGCTTTCTTT
.	TRBV9	TRBD1	TRBJ1-3	CASSASRGWLDTIYF	TGTGCCAGCAGCGCCTCCAGGGGGTGGCTTGACACCATATATTTT
.	TRBV5-5	.	TRBJ1-5	CASSLVGGSNQPQHF	TGTGCCAGCAGCTTGGTTGGGGGCAGCAATCAGCCCCAGCATTTT
.	TRBV18	.	TRBJ1-2	CASSPPRTANYGYTF	TGTGCCAGCTCACCACCCCGGACAGCTAACTATGGCTACACCTTC
.	TRBV5-1	TRBD1	TRBJ2-1	CASSLAETGGNEQFF	TGCGCCAGCAGCTTGGCCGAGACAGGGGGCAATGAGCAGTTCTTC
.	TRBV7-2	TRBD1	TRBJ1-4	CASSGQGLDEKLFF	TGTGCCAGCTCCGGACAGGGATTGGATGAAAAACTGTTTTTT
.	TRBV29-1	TRBD2	TRBJ2-7	CSVGGSGYEQYF	TGCAGCGTTGGCGGGAGCGGCTACGAGCAGTACTTC
.	TRBV2	.	TRBJ2-3	CASSENYSTDTQYF	TGTGCCAGCAGTGAAAACTACAGCACAGATACGCAGTATTTT
.	TRBV6-5	.	TRBJ1-1	CASSYRGDGTEAFF	TGTGCCAGCAGTTATCGGGGGGATGGGACTGAAGCTTTCTTT
.	TRBV7-2	TRBD1	TRBJ2-7	CASSFGAETGIYEQYF	TGTGCCAGCAGCTTCGGGGCGGAGACAGGGATCTACGAGCAGTACTTC
once	TRBV29-1	.	TRBJ1-1	CSVEPGRDTEAFF	TGCAGCGTTGAACCGGGAAGGGACACTGAAGCTTTCTTT
once	TRBV5-6	TRBD1	TRBJ2-5	CASSLPRDRGGETQYF	TGTGCCAGCAGCTTACCCCGGGACAGGGGGGGGGAGACCCAGTACTTC
.	TRBV19	.	TRBJ1-5	CASSISGARNQPQHF	TGTGCCAGTAGTATTTCAGGGGCCCGTAATCAGCCCCAGCATTTT
.	TRBV29-1	.	TRBJ1-2	CSVEQGYGYTF	TGCAGCGTTGAACAGGGCTATGGCTACACCTTC
.	TRBV5-1	.	TRBJ2-7	CASSTAGSGAGEQYF	TGCGCCAGCAGCACCGCAGGTAGCGGTGCTGGAGAGCAGTACTTC
.	TRBV5-1	TRBD1	TRBJ2-7	CASSQQGAGEQYF	TGCGCCAGCAGTCAACAGGGGGCGGGCGAGCAGTACTTC
.	TRBV18	.	TRBJ2-3	CASSPPRVPSTDTQYF	TGTGCCAGCTCACCACCGCGGGTTCCAAGCACAGATACGCAGTATTTT
few	TRBV5-4	.	TRBJ1-3	CASSSKTGGRSGNTIYF	TGTGCCAGCAGCTCTAAAACGGGGGGCCGATCTGGAAACACCATATATTTT
.	TRBV7-2	.	TRBJ1-4	CASSLISSGEKLFF	TGTGCCAGCAGCTTAATATCTAGCGGTGAAAAACTGTTTTTT
.	TRBV6-5	TRBD2	TRBJ2-3	CASSRTSGTDTQYF	TGTGCCAGCAGCAGGACTAGCGGGACAGATACGCAGTATTTT
.	TRBV5-5	.	TRBJ1-2	CASSLGLGGSYGYTF	TGTGCCAGCAGCTTGGGTCTGGGGGGGAGCTATGGCTACACCTTC
.	TRBV28	TRBD1	TRBJ1-1	CASSAQQGGTEAFF	TGTGCCAGCAGTGCGCAACAGGGGGGCACTGAAGCTTTCTTT